This entry lists 20 T cell receptor beta chains sequenced from one sample in a study of blood T cell repertoires in COVID-19. This table comes from immunoSEQ multiplex PCR, and its TCRdb copy is limited to in-frame clones, with some not included. The sample lists roughly 170,000 clones; about 87% were seen once. Sequenced sample: peripheral blood. The receptors derive from a woman aged 70 to 79 with COVID-19, enrolled during active disease.

CDR3 residues: CASSPQGAYGYTF. The CDR3 nucleotides are TGTGCCAGCAGCCCACAGGGGGCCTATGGCTACACCTTC. The rearrangement links TRBV3-1 (or the pseudogene TRBV3-2) to TRBJ1-2; 9 bases align to TRBD1. Germline CDR1 LGHDT, CDR2 YNNKEL (reference sequence). The CDR3 has 13 amino acids. Trimming took 4 bases from V and 4 from J; bases not matched to a gene: 1.

The chain has TRBV29-1 and TRBJ1-1; D not certain. CDR3 size: 14 residues. Deletions cut 3 bases from V and 5 bases from J, with 16 bases between. Germline CDR1 SQVTM, CDR2 ANQGSEA. CDR3 coding DNA: TGCAGCGTTGATACAGCCGCACTTGGGACTGAAGCTTTCTTT. Protein sequence: CSVDTAALGTEAFF.

V and J are TRBV19 and TRBJ2-5; 9 bases line up with TRBD1. Trimming at V came to 5 bases and at J to 5 bases, leaving 9 bases not matched to a gene. CDR3 size: 15 residues. CDR1 and CDR2 (germline): LNHDA, SQIVND (reference sequence). The CDR3 sequence: CASSGQGPDRETQYF. DNA of the CDR3: TGTGCCAGTAGTGGACAGGGGCCCGACAGGGAGACCCAGTACTTC.

V and J are TRBV19 and TRBJ2-1; D not resolved. The CDR3 sequence is 12 residues long. CDR1 is LNHDA and CDR2 is SQIVND in the germline V gene (reference sequence). Trimming pared 6 bases from V and 3 bases from J, leaving 6 bases between. Here the CDR3 DNA reads TGTGCCAGTAGCCAAAACTACAATGAGCAGTTCTTC. Encoded protein: CASSQNYNEQFF.

The chain employs TRBV20-1 and TRBJ2-3; D remains ambiguous. Germline loops: CDR1 DFQATT, CDR2 SNEGSKA (reference sequence). The CDR3 totals 11 residues. V lost 5 bases and J lost 4, with 7 bases in between. The CDR3 bases are TGCAGTGCTCGGGTGTCAGATACGCAGTATTTT. Protein: CSARVSDTQYF.

The chain couples TRBV11-2 to TRBJ1-1, with no clear D. This CDR3 has 15 residues. Germline lookup yields CDR1 SGHAT and CDR2 FQNNGV. V lost 0 bases and J lost 0, with 8 bases in between. CDR3 amino acids: CASSLDLAMNTEAFF. CDR3 nucleotide sequence: TGTGCCAGCAGCTTAGATCTAGCTATGAACACTGAAGCTTTCTTT.

This CDR3 is CASSRVGQGAGNEQYF. The DNA for the CDR3 is TGCGCCAGCAGCCGGGTAGGACAGGGGGCCGGGAACGAGCAGTACTTC. This chain joins TRBV5-1 and TRBJ2-7; TRBD1 matches at 11 bases. V lost 4 bases to trimming and J lost 5 bases; unmatched junction nucleotides: 11. There are 16 residues in the CDR3. Germline V gives CDR1 SGHRS, CDR2 YFSETQ. The full variable domain, completed using reference TRBV5-1 and TRBJ2-7, is KAGVTQTPRYLIKTRGQQVTLSCSPISGHRSVSWYQQTPGQGLQFLFEYFSETQRNKGNFPGRFSGRQFSNSRSEMNVSTLELGDSALYLCASSRVGQGAGNEQYFGPGTRLTVT.

V is TRBV28 and J is TRBJ2-2, with TRBD2 identical over 11 bases. With 3 bases clipped from V and 3 bases from J, the junction kept 9 bases outside the gene matches. Per germline, CDR1 MDHEN and CDR2 SYDVKM. This CDR3 is 18 amino acids long. CDR3 in amino acids: CASSLGRLAGRYTGELFF. As DNA, the CDR3 is TGTGCCAGCAGTTTGGGGAGACTAGCGGGGAGGTACACCGGGGAGCTGTTTTTT.

The rearrangement uses TRBV19 and TRBJ2-3; 16 bases agree with TRBD2. Germline CDR1 is LNHDA and CDR2 is SQIVND (reference sequence). The CDR3 covers 17 residues. The V and J ends lost 5 bases and 4 bases, in that order; junction bases with no gene match: 6. The CDR3 bases are TGTGCCAGTAGTGCCGGGACTAGCGGGAGGGCCGCAGATACGCAGTATTTT. This translates into CASSAGTSGRAADTQYF.

J is TRBJ1-1 and V is TRBV30, with D unclear. The CDR3 length is 12 residues. V shed 2 bases and J shed 3 bases, with 7 bases lying between them. Germline V gene data show CDR1 as GTSNPN and CDR2 as SVGIG (reference sequence). This CDR3 reads CAWSHRDTEAFF. In DNA form, the CDR3 reads TGTGCCTGGAGTCACCGGGACACTGAAGCTTTCTTT.

The DNA for the CDR3 is TGTGCCAGCAGCCATCGGACAGGGCCCCCTTTGCCCCAGCATTTT. It is translated as CASSHRTGPPLPQHF. The chain joins TRBV14 to TRBJ1-5; 8 nucleotides align to TRBD1. The trim removed 3 bases at V and 9 bases at J, leaving 10 bases unmatched. From germline, CDR1 is SGHDN and CDR2 FVKESK. This CDR3 spans 15 amino acids.

V is TRBV19 and J is TRBJ2-7; TRBD2 matches at 8 bases. The CDR3 extends over 14 amino acids. Germline V gene lookup returns CDR1 LNHDA and CDR2 SQIVND (reference sequence). Unmatched junction bases numbered 4, after V lost 3 bases and J lost 3 bases. The CDR3 spells CASSIGGDVYEQYF. The DNA of the CDR3 is TGTGCCAGTAGTATCGGGGGGGATGTCTACGAGCAGTACTTC.

The chain joins TRBV9 to TRBJ2-3, with 7 bases matching TRBD2. This CDR3 is 16 amino acids long. CDR1 SGDLS and CDR2 YYNGEE come from the germline V gene. The J segment lost 6 bases and the V segment lost 0 bases, leaving 10 bases of the junction unmatched. The CDR3 bases are TGTGCCAGCAGCGTAGGAGGCGGGAGCTCCCCGGATACGCAGTATTTT. Translating it yields CASSVGGGSSPDTQYF.

The sample holds one count of this clone. This rearrangement joins TRBV4-2 to TRBJ2-1; tentatively, D is TRBD2 (6 bases). Trimming pared 1 base from V and 9 bases from J, leaving 25 bases between. The germline CDR1 and CDR2 sequences are LGHNA and YNFKEQ. The CDR3 is made up of 18 amino acids. The CDR3: CASSQAETETSLLGEQFF. The CDR3 DNA follows: TGTGCCAGCAGCCAAGCTGAAACTGAGACTAGTCTCCTGGGTGAGCAGTTCTTC.

The V and J genes are TRBV11-3 and TRBJ1-3; perhaps TRBD1 as D (6 bases). Trimming took 4 bases from V and 0 from J, leaving 10 bases between them. The CDR3 loop spans 15 amino acids. Germline values: CDR1 SGHNT, CDR2 YENEEA. The CDR3 DNA sequence: TGTGCCAGCAGCTCGGGACATTTCTCTGGAAACACCATATATTTT. It specifies CASSSGHFSGNTIYF.

J is TRBJ1-1 and V is TRBV19; D uncertain. Trimming removed 6 bases from V and 7 bases from J, with 12 bases in between. The CDR3 sequence is 12 residues long. Germline-derived CDR1 and CDR2 are LNHDA and SQIVND (reference sequence). This chain's CDR3 is CASSSVAGEAFF. The CDR3 nucleotides are TGTGCCAGTAGCTCCGTCGCGGGTGAAGCTTTCTTT.

This clone was detected only once. The DNA of the CDR3 is TGTGCCATGCGGGGGCTTGGAGAAAAACTGTTTTTT. Protein: CAMRGLGEKLFF. The V and J genes are TRBV5-4 and TRBJ1-4, with a tentative D call TRBD1 (6 bases). V lost 9 bases, J lost 8 bases, and 14 bases lay in between. Germline values: CDR1 SGHNT, CDR2 YYREEE (reference sequence). The CDR3 is made up of 12 amino acids.

The rearrangement links TRBV12-3 or TRBV12-4 to TRBJ2-7; D is ambiguous. The CDR3 contains 11 residues. V was shortened by 7 bases and J by 0 bases, with 4 bases between the two germline ends. DNA for the CDR3: TGTGCCAGCACCCTCTCCTACGAGCAGTACTTC. Amino acids: CASTLSYEQYF.

In nucleotides, the CDR3 is TGTGCCAGCAGCCAAAGCCCTACCGCGGGACGAGCTGGAGGAGGCTACACCTTC. This codes for CASSQSPTAGRAGGGYTF. The V call is TRBV7-9, the J call TRBJ1-2; weak D call: TRBD1 (5 bases). CDR1 SEHNR and CDR2 FQNEAQ come from the germline V gene (reference sequence). Trimming took 5 bases from V and 8 from J, leaving 30 bases between them. The CDR3 has 18 amino acids. The complete variable domain, with remaining parts taken from reference TRBV7-9 and TRBJ1-2, reads DTGVSQNPRHKITKRGQNVTFRCDPISEHNRLYWYRQTLGQGPEFLTYFQNEAQLEKSRLLSDRFSAERPKGSFSTLEIQRTEQGDSAMYLCASSQSPTAGRAGGGYTFGSGTRLTVV.

This rearrangement joins TRBV5-4 to TRBJ2-7, with a tentative D call TRBD2 (6 bases). The V end lost 1 base, the J end lost 5 bases, and 13 bases lay between the germline ends. Germline-derived CDR1 and CDR2 are SGHNT and YYREEE (reference sequence). The CDR3 totals 14 residues. The CDR3 nucleotides are TGTGCCAGCAGCTTGTCCCGGACTATGCACGAGCAGTACTTC. Protein: CASSLSRTMHEQYF.